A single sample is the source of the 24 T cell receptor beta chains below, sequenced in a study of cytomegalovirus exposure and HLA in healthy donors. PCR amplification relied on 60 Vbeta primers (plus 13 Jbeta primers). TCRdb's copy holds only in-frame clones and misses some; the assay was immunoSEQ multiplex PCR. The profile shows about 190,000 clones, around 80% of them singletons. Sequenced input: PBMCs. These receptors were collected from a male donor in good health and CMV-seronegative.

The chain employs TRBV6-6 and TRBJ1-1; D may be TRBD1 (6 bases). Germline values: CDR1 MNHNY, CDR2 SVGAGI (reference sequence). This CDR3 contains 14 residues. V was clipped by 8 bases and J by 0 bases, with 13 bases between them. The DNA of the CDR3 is TGTGCCAGCTCCAGGGGACGGATGAACACTGAAGCTTTCTTT. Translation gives CASSRGRMNTEAFF.

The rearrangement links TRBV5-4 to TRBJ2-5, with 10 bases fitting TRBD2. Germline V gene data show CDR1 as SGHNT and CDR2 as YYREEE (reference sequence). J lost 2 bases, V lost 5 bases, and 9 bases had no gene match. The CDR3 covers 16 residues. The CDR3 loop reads CASRNLAGGRQETQYF. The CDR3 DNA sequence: TGTGCCAGCAGAAACTTAGCGGGAGGTCGACAAGAGACCCAGTACTTC.

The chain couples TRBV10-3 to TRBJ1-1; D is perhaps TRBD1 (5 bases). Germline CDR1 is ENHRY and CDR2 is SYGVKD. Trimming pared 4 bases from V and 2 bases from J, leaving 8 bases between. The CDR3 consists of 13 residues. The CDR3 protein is CAISVQGNTEAFF. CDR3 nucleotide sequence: TGTGCCATCAGTGTTCAGGGCAACACTGAAGCTTTCTTT.

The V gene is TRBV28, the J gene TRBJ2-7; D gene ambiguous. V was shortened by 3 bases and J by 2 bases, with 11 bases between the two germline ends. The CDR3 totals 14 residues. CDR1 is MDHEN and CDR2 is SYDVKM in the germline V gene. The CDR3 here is CASSFRGPPYEQYF. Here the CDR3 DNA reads TGTGCCAGCAGTTTTAGAGGTCCTCCCTACGAGCAGTACTTC.

Here the CDR3 reads CAISELGGGLTDTQYF. For the CDR3, the DNA is TGTGCCATCAGTGAGTTGGGGGGGGGCCTGACAGATACGCAGTATTTT. The chain employs TRBV10-3 and TRBJ2-3; tentatively, D is TRBD2 (7 bases). This CDR3 spans 16 amino acids. Germline lookup yields CDR1 ENHRY and CDR2 SYGVKD. Trimming left V 1 base short and J 3 bases short, with 14 bases between.

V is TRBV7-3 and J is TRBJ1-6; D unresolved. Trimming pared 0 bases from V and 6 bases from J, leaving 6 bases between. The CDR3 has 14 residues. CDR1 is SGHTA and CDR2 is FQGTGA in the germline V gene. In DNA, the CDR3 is TGTGCCAGCAGCTTAACACGGGGTAATTCACCCCTCCACTTT. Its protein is CASSLTRGNSPLHF.

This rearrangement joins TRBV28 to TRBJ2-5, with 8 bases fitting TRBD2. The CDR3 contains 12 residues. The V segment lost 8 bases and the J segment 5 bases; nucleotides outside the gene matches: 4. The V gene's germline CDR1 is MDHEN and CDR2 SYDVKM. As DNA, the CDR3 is TGTGCCAGCGGGACTAGTACCGAGACCCAGTACTTC. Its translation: CASGTSTETQYF.

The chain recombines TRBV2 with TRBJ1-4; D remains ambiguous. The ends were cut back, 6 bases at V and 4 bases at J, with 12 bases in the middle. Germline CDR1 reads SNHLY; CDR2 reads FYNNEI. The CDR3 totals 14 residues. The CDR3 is CASRTDGNNEKLFF. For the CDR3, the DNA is TGTGCCAGCAGAACCGACGGGAATAATGAAAAACTGTTTTTT. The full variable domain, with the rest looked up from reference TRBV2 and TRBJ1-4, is EPEVTQTPSHQVTQMGQEVILRCVPISNHLYFYWYRQILGQKVEFLVSFYNNEISEKSEIFDDQFSVERPDGSNFTLKIRSTKLEDSAMYFCASRTDGNNEKLFFGSGTQLSVL.

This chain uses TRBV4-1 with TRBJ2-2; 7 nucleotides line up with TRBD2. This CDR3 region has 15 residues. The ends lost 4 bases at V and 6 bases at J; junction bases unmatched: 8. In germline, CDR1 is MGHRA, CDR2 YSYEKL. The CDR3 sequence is CASSRGTIKSGELFF. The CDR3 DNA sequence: TGCGCCAGCAGCCGCGGGACTATAAAGTCCGGGGAGCTGTTTTTT.

CDR3 nucleotides: TGTGCCAGCAGTTTAGGAGGGGGGGATCAGCCCCAGCATTTT. Translating gives CASSLGGGDQPQHF. The rearrangement joins TRBV27 to TRBJ1-5; tentatively, D is TRBD1 (6 bases). With 2 bases removed from V and 5 bases from J, the gap between germline ends came to 10 bases. Per germline, CDR1 MNHEY and CDR2 SMNVEV (reference sequence). The CDR3 is 14 residues long.

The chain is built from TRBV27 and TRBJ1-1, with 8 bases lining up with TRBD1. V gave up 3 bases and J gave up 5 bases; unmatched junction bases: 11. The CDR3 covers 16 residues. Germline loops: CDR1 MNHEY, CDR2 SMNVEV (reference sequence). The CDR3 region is CASSFETGAVGTEAFF. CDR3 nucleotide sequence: TGTGCCAGCAGTTTCGAGACAGGGGCCGTGGGGACTGAAGCTTTCTTT.

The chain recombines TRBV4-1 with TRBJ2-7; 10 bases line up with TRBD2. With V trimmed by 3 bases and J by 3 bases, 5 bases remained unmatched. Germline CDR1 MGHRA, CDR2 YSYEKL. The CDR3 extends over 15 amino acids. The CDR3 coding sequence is TGCGCCAGCAGCCAGTCGACTAGCGGGCACTACGAGCAGTACTTC. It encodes CASSQSTSGHYEQYF.

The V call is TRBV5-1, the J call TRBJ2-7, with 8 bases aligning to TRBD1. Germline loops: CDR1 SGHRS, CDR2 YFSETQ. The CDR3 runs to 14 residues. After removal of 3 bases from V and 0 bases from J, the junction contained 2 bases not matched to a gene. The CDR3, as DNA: TGCGCCAGCAGCTACGGGACAGGCTCCTACGAGCAGTACTTC. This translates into CASSYGTGSYEQYF.

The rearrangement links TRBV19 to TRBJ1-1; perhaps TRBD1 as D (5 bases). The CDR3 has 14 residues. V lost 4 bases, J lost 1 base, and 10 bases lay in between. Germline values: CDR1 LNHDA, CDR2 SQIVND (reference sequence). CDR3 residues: CASSNRGWNTEAFF. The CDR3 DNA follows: TGTGCCAGTAGTAATCGGGGGTGGAACACTGAAGCTTTCTTT.

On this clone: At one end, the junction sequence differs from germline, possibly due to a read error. CDR3 loop: CAWSVRDRGGRPF. The CDR3 DNA reads TGTGCCTGGAGTGTAAGGGACAGGGGGGGAAGGCCCTTC. The V call is TRBV30, the J call TRBJ1-2; TRBD1 matches at 11 bases. The CDR3 sequence is 13 residues long. Germline-derived CDR1 and CDR2 are GTSNPN and SVGIG (reference sequence).

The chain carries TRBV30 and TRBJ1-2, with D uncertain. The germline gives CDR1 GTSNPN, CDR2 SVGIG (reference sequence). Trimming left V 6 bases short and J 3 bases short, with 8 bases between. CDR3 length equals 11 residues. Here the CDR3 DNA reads TGTGCCTGCAACCGGGACTATGGCTACACCTTC. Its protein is CACNRDYGYTF.

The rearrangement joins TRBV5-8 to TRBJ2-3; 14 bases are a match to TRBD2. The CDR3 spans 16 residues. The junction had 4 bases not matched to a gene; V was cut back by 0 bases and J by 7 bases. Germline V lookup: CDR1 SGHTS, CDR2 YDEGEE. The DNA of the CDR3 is TGTGCCAGCAGCTTGGGACTAGCGGGAGGGCTAAATACGCAGTATTTT. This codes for CASSLGLAGGLNTQYF. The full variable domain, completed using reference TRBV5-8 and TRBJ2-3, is EAGVTQSPTHLIKTRGQQATLRCSPISGHTSVYWYQQALGLGLQFLLWYDEGEERNRGNFPPRFSGRQFPNYSSELNVNALELEDSALYLCASSLGLAGGLNTQYFGPGTRLTVL.

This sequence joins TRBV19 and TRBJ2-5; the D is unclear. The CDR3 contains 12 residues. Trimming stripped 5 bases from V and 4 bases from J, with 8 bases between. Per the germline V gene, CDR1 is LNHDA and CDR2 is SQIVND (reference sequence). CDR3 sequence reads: CASSSSGETQYF. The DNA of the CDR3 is TGTGCCAGTAGTTCGTCGGGAGAGACCCAGTACTTC. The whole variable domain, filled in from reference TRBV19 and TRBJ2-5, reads DGGITQSPKYLFRKEGQNVTLSCEQNLNHDAMYWYRQDPGQGLRLIYYSQIVNDFQKGDIAEGYSVSREKKESFPLTVTSAQKNPTAFYLCASSSSGETQYFGPGTRLLVL.

The CDR3 DNA reads TGCGCCAGCAGCCAGGGTAGCGGGGGGGGAACAGATACGCAGTATTTT. Translating gives CASSQGSGGGTDTQYF. This chain connects TRBV4-3 to TRBJ2-3; 11 bases are shared with TRBD2. Trimming removed 3 bases from V and 3 bases from J; junction bases left unmatched: 5. This CDR3 contains 16 residues. Germline V CDR1 and CDR2: LGHNA, YSLEER.

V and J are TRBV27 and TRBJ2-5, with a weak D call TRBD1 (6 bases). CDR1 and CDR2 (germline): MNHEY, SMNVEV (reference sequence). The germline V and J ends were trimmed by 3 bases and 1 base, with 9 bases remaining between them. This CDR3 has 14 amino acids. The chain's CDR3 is CASSFDRTQETQYF. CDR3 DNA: TGTGCCAGCAGTTTCGACAGGACCCAAGAGACCCAGTACTTC.

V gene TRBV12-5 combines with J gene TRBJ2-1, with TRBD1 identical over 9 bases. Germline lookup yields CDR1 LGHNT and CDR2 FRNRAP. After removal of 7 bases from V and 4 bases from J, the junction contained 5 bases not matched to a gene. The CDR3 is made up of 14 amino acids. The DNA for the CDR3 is TGTGCTAGTGCCGGGACAGGGCCGTACAATGAGCAGTTCTTC. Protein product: CASAGTGPYNEQFF.

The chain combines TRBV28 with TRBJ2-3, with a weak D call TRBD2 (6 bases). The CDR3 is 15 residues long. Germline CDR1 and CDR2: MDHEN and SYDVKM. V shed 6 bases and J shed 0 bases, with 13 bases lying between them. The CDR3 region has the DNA TGTGCCAGCAGCCCGCCGGGGGAGAGCACAGATACGCAGTATTTT. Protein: CASSPPGESTDTQYF. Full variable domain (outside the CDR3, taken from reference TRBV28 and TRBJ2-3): DVKVTQSSRYLVKRTGEKVFLECVQDMDHENMFWYRQDPGLGLRLIYFSYDVKMKEKGDIPEGYSVSREKKERFSLILESASTNQTSMYLCASSPPGESTDTQYFGPGTRLTVL.

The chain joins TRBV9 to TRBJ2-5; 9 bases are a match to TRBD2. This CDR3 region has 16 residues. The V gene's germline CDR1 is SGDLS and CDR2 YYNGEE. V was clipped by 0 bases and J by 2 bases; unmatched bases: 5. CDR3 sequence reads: CASSVEAGGPQETQYF. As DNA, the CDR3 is TGTGCCAGCAGCGTAGAAGCGGGGGGCCCGCAAGAGACCCAGTACTTC.

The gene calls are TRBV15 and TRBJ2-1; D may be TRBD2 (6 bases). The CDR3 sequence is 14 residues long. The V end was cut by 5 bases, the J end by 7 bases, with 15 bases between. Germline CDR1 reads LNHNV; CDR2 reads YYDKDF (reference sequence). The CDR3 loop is CATSRKGLLNEQFF. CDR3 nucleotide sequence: TGTGCCACCAGCCGGAAGGGACTTTTGAATGAGCAGTTCTTC.